Each of the 15 T cell receptor beta chains below was sequenced from the same sample in a study of blood T cell repertoires in COVID-19. Data came from immunoSEQ multiplex PCR; TCRdb stores just in-frame clones and leaves some out. The sample lists over 50,000 clones, around 78% occurring once. The sample was peripheral blood. The receptors shown here come from a human donor with active or convalescent COVID-19. The donor label of this sample is uncertain.

This clone occurred a few times. The chain is built from TRBV5-6 and TRBJ1-2; D is possibly TRBD1 (6 bases). Trimming stripped 5 bases from V and 4 bases from J, with 12 bases between. Germline CDR1 and CDR2: SGHDT and YYEEEE. The CDR3 spans 13 residues. The CDR3 sequence is CASRVTGIYGYTF. The CDR3 DNA reads as TGTGCCAGCAGAGTTACAGGGATCTATGGCTACACCTTC.

V is TRBV11-3 and J is TRBJ2-3; TRBD1 is a possible D gene (6 bases). The ends were cut back, 0 bases at V and 5 bases at J, with 12 bases in the middle. CDR3 length: 15 amino acids. Germline V gene lookup returns CDR1 SGHNT and CDR2 YENEEA. CDR3 residues: CASSLEVGGGDTQYF. The CDR3 DNA reads TGTGCCAGCAGCTTAGAGGTTGGGGGCGGAGATACGCAGTATTTT.

This clone was counted only a few times. The chain recombines TRBV19 with TRBJ1-5; D is undetermined. The CDR3 loop spans 14 amino acids. V shed 5 bases and J shed 2 bases, with 10 bases lying between them. The germline gives CDR1 LNHDA, CDR2 SQIVND (reference sequence). For the CDR3, the DNA is TGTGCCAGTAGTCAGTCCGTTGGCAATCAGCCCCAGCATTTT. Its translation: CASSQSVGNQPQHF.

The V and J genes are TRBV9 and TRBJ1-2, with TRBD1 identical over 8 bases. This CDR3 has 16 residues. With V trimmed by 0 bases and J by 5 bases, 9 bases remained unmatched. The V gene's germline CDR1 is SGDLS and CDR2 YYNGEE. The DNA for the CDR3 is TGTGCCAGCAGCGTAGGATTACAGGACAGGGTGTATGGCTACACCTTC. Its protein is CASSVGLQDRVYGYTF.

This clone is a singleton in its sample. The chain employs TRBV19 and TRBJ2-3, with D maybe TRBD2 (5 bases). This CDR3 comprises 15 residues. V was clipped by 1 base and J by 2 bases, with 10 bases between them. In germline, CDR1 is LNHDA, CDR2 SQIVND (reference sequence). Here the CDR3 reads CASSIGAGATDTQYF. The CDR3 DNA follows: TGTGCCAGTAGTATAGGTGCGGGCGCCACAGATACGCAGTATTTT.

The V gene is TRBV19, the J gene TRBJ2-1, with 9 bases lining up with TRBD2. V shed 6 bases, J shed 6 bases, and the junction held 6 bases outside the gene matches. The CDR3 extends over 14 amino acids. Germline V gene sequence: CDR1 LNHDA, CDR2 SQIVND (reference sequence). The CDR3 protein is CASSPSGTFNEQFF. The DNA for the CDR3 is TGTGCCAGTAGCCCTAGCGGGACGTTCAATGAGCAGTTCTTC.

The V call is TRBV11-2, the J call TRBJ1-4; D ambiguous. The CDR3 contains 13 residues. V lost 5 bases to trimming and J lost 7 bases, with 11 bases between them. Looked up from germline, CDR1 is SGHAT and CDR2 is FQNNGV. As DNA, the CDR3 is TGTGCCAGCAGCGCCTGGGCTGGTGAAAAACTGTTTTTT. It encodes CASSAWAGEKLFF.

J is TRBJ2-7 and V is TRBV30, with TRBD2 identical over 10 bases. The germline V gene has CDR1 GTSNPN and CDR2 SVGIG (reference sequence). The CDR3 covers 13 residues. V was clipped by 7 bases and J by 1 base; unmatched bases: 4. DNA of the CDR3: TGTGCCTTCAGCGGGAGGGCGTCCTACGAGCAGTACTTC. Protein product: CAFSGRASYEQYF.

J is TRBJ2-3 and V is TRBV4-1; the match to TRBD2 covers 14 bases. The CDR3 totals 19 residues. J lost 4 bases, V lost 0 bases, and 9 bases had no gene match. Germline values: CDR1 MGHRA, CDR2 YSYEKL. The CDR3 nucleotides are TGCGCCAGCAGCCAAGATATAGGACTAGCGGGAGGAGGTTCAGATACGCAGTATTTT. The encoded protein is CASSQDIGLAGGGSDTQYF.

The CDR3 nucleotides are TGTGCCAGCGGGCGCTTGGGGACTAGCGGGCGACGAAACAATGAGCAGTTCTTC. Translation gives CASGRLGTSGRRNNEQFF. The chain is built from TRBV25-1 and TRBJ2-1, with 12 bases fitting TRBD2. The CDR3 totals 18 residues. The J segment lost 5 bases and the V segment lost 8 bases, leaving 16 bases of the junction unmatched. Germline loops: CDR1 MGHDK, CDR2 SYGVNS.

The chain links TRBV24-1 to TRBJ1-5, with a tentative D call TRBD1 (6 bases). Trimming removed 4 bases from V and 3 bases from J, with 12 bases in between. CDR1 is KGHDR and CDR2 is SFDVKD in the germline V gene. This CDR3 has 15 residues. CDR3 protein: CATSDPDRPNQPQHF. DNA of the CDR3: TGTGCCACCAGTGACCCCGACAGGCCCAATCAGCCCCAGCATTTT.

The chain has TRBV4-3 and TRBJ2-7, with D possibly TRBD1 on 6 matching bases. CDR3 size: 17 residues. Trimming removed 0 bases at V and 3 bases at J, with 18 bases between. In germline, CDR1 is LGHNA, CDR2 YSLEER. CDR3 sequence: CASSQDRGTPEGYEQYF. Here the CDR3 DNA reads TGCGCCAGCAGCCAAGATAGGGGGACCCCAGAGGGCTACGAGCAGTACTTC.

The rearrangement uses TRBV11-3 and TRBJ2-7, with 11 bases that match TRBD1. This CDR3 has 16 amino acids. The junction had 6 bases not matched to a gene; V was cut back by 3 bases and J by 2 bases. Germline loops: CDR1 SGHNT, CDR2 YENEEA. The CDR3 spells CASSLVRDRGAYEQYF. In DNA form, the CDR3 reads TGTGCCAGCAGCTTGGTCCGGGACAGGGGGGCCTACGAGCAGTACTTC.

CDR3 amino acids: CASSLEGRGTEAFF. CDR3 DNA sequence: TGTGCCAGCAGCTTAGAGGGGAGGGGAACTGAAGCTTTCTTT. The V call is TRBV7-9, the J call TRBJ1-1; possible D gene TRBD1, 5 bases. V was shortened by 1 base and J by 5 bases, with 11 bases between the two germline ends. In germline, CDR1 is SEHNR, CDR2 FQNEAQ (reference sequence). The CDR3 spans 14 residues.

The chain carries TRBV10-2 and TRBJ2-5; D not resolved. Germline V gene lookup returns CDR1 WSHSY and CDR2 SAAADI. V lost 4 bases and J 5 bases, leaving 11 bases between the germline ends. There are 13 residues in the CDR3. In DNA form, the CDR3 reads TGCGCCAGCAGTGGGCAGGTACGGGAGACCCAGTACTTC. Amino acids: CASSGQVRETQYF.